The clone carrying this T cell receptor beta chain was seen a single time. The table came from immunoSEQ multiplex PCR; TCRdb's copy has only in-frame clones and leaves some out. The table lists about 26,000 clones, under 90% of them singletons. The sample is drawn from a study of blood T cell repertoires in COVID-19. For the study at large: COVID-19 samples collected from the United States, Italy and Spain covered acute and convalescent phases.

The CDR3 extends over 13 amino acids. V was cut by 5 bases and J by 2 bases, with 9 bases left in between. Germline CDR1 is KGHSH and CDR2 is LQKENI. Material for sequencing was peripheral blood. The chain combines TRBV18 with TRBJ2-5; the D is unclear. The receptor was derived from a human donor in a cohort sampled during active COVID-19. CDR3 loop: CASSGQHQETQYF. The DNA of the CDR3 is TGTGCCAGCTCAGGTCAACATCAAGAGACCCAGTACTTC.